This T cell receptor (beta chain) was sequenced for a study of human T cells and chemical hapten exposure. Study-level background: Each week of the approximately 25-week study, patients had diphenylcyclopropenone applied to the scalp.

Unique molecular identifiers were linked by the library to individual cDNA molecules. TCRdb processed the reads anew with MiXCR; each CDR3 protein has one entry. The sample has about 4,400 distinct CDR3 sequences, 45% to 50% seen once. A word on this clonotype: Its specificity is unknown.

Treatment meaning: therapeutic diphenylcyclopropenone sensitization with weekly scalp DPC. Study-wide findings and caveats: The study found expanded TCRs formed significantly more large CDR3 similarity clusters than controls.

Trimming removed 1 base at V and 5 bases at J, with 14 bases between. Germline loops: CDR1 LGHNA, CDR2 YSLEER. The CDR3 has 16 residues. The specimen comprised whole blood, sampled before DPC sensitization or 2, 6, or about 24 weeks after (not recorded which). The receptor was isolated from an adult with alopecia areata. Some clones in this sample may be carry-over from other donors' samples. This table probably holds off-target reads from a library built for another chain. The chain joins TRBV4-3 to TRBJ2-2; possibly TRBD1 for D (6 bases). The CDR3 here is CASSQGYLTGTGELFF. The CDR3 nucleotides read TGCGCCAGCAGCCAAGGATACCTTACAGGGACCGGGGAGCTGTTTTTT.